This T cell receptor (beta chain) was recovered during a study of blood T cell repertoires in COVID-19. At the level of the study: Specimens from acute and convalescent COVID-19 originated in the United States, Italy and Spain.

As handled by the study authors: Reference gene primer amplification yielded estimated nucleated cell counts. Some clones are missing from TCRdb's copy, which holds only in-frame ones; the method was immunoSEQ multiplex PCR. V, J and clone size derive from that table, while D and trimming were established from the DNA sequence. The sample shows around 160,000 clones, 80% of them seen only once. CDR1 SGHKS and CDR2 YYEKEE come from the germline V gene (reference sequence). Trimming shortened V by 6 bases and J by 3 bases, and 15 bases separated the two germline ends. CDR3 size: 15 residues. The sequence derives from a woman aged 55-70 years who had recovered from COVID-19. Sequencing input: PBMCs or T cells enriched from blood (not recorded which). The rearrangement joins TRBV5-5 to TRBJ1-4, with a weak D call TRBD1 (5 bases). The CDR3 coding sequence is TGTGCCAGCACCTACTCAGGGCTGGCTAATGAAAAACTGTTTTTT. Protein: CASTYSGLANEKLFF.